The sequence of this TCR beta chain was determined in a study of blood T cells in healthy people across ages. Study background: Through template switching, about one barcoded beta molecule was captured per two T cells, as measured in model experiments.

Next came a second PCR, run for about 6 to 12 cycles, which used a sample-barcoded 5' primer along with a J-beta primer mix. TCRdb independently ran MiXCR on the 5' RACE reads; one entry per CDR3 protein. The sample comprises some 1.4 million distinct CDR3 sequences, 42% of which are singletons, and less than 8% rests with the top ten. CDR1 MNHEY and CDR2 SVGAGI come from the germline V gene. V shed 7 bases, J shed 0 bases, and the junction held 6 bases outside the gene matches. The CDR3 has 15 residues. This clonotype was observed a handful of times. The material sequenced was blood. The source is a young woman in good health. The V call is TRBV6-5, the J call TRBJ1-2; the match to TRBD1 covers 9 bases. CDR3 sequence: CASTMTGGANYGYTF. Here the CDR3 DNA reads TGTGCCAGCACCATGACAGGGGGAGCTAACTATGGCTACACCTTC.